What follows are 27 T cell receptor beta chains derived from one specimen sequenced in a study of Ad26.COV2.S vaccination and SARS-CoV-2 variants. Clones were read by immunoSEQ multiplex PCR, and TCRdb kept only the in-frame ones, dropping some. The sample includes 300,000 to 350,000 clones, about nine tenths of them seen just once. The treatment is: 15 to 20 received Ad26.COV2.S at low or high dose, single or two shots; 5 received placebo; per-sample allocation not given. Samples came from day 63 after the first vaccine or placebo injection. This sample comprised peripheral blood, obtained in a trial of Ad26.COV2.S vaccine versus placebo. The receptors shown here come from a person aged 18-60 years who received the Ad26.COV2.S COVID-19 vaccine or a placebo.

The chain recombines TRBV10-3 with TRBJ2-7; 7 positions match TRBD1. The CDR3 sequence is 15 residues long. The germline V gene encodes CDR1 ENHRY and CDR2 SYGVKD. Trimming removed 5 bases from V and 0 bases from J; junction bases left unmatched: 7. The CDR3 nucleotides read TGTGCCATCAGTAACCGGGACAGATCCTCCTACGAGCAGTACTTC. It translates to CAISNRDRSSYEQYF.

The genes are TRBV9 and TRBJ2-2; D gene ambiguous. V lost 8 bases and J lost 1, with 9 bases in between. CDR1 is SGDLS and CDR2 is YYNGEE in the germline V gene. CDR3 length: 13 residues. In DNA, the CDR3 is TGTGCCAGTAGTTCGAGGAACACCGGGGAGCTGTTTTTT. Its translation is CASSSRNTGELFF.

This clone was picked up a small number of times. The gene calls are TRBV6-5 and TRBJ1-5; possibly TRBD1 for D (5 bases). Germline V CDR1 and CDR2: MNHEY, SVGAGI. With 0 bases removed from V and 4 bases from J, the gap between germline ends came to 10 bases. This CDR3 is built from 15 residues. The CDR3 DNA is TGTGCCAGCAGTTACTCGTTGACAGCAAATCAGCCCCAGCATTTT. Protein: CASSYSLTANQPQHF.

This chain connects TRBV9 to TRBJ1-4, with D possibly being TRBD1 (5 bases). V was cut by 0 bases and J by 6 bases, with 9 bases left in between. Germline V lookup: CDR1 SGDLS, CDR2 YYNGEE. The length of the CDR3 is 14 residues. CDR3 region: CASSVGQIDEKLFF. CDR3 coding DNA: TGTGCCAGCAGCGTAGGACAGATAGATGAAAAACTGTTTTTT. Drawing the rest from reference TRBV9 and TRBJ1-4, the complete variable domain is DSGVTQTPKHLITATGQRVTLRCSPRSGDLSVYWYQQSLDQGLQFLIQYYNGEERAKGNILERFSAQQFPDLHSELNLSSLELGDSALYFCASSVGQIDEKLFFGSGTQLSVL.

V and J are TRBV5-6 and TRBJ1-5; D not certain. The germline CDR1 and CDR2 sequences are SGHDT and YYEEEE. The CDR3 is 15 residues long. Deletions cut 0 bases from V and 0 bases from J, with 7 bases between. CDR3: CASSLGGFSNQPQHF. The CDR3 bases are TGTGCCAGCAGCTTGGGGGGATTTAGCAATCAGCCCCAGCATTTT.

This chain joins TRBV19 and TRBJ1-1; 8 nucleotides match TRBD1. The V gene's germline CDR1 is LNHDA and CDR2 SQIVND (reference sequence). The V segment lost 6 bases and the J segment 4 bases; nucleotides outside the gene matches: 1. The CDR3 is 12 residues long. CDR3 protein: CASSGQGTEAFF. The CDR3, as DNA: TGTGCCAGTAGCGGACAGGGCACTGAAGCTTTCTTT.

The V call is TRBV28, the J call TRBJ1-1; 8 bases agree with TRBD1. The CDR3 sequence is 15 residues long. The V and J ends lost 6 bases and 1 base, in that order; junction bases with no gene match: 7. Looked up from germline, CDR1 is MDHEN and CDR2 is SYDVKM. The CDR3 is CASSNQGATNTEAFF. Written as DNA, the CDR3 is TGTGCCAGCAGCAACCAGGGGGCTACGAACACTGAAGCTTTCTTT.

This clone was observed a single time. The chain couples TRBV27 to TRBJ1-1; 7 bases agree with TRBD1. V lost 8 bases and J lost 1; bases outside the gene matches: 7. CDR1 is MNHEY, CDR2 SMNVEV, per germline (reference sequence). CDR3 length equals 14 residues. The CDR3 region has the DNA TGTGCCAGCGGGAGACAGGGACAGAACACTGAAGCTTTCTTT. Translation gives CASGRQGQNTEAFF.

The CDR3 DNA reads TGTGCCAGCAGCTTGGAATGGCTTAACGCTGGGAATGAGCAGTTCTTC. Its protein product is CASSLEWLNAGNEQFF. The J gene is TRBJ2-1, the V gene TRBV5-4; D gene ambiguous. Trimming pared 0 bases from V and 7 bases from J, leaving 17 bases between. The CDR3 loop spans 16 amino acids. CDR1 and CDR2 (germline): SGHNT, YYREEE (reference sequence). Complete variable domain (other parts from reference TRBV5-4 and TRBJ2-1): ETGVTQSPTHLIKTRGQQVTLRCSSQSGHNTVSWYQQALGQGPQFIFQYYREEENGRGNFPPRFSGLQFPNYSSELNVNALELDDSALYLCASSLEWLNAGNEQFFGPGTRLTVL.

This clone appeared a few times. The J gene is TRBJ1-3, the V gene TRBV19, with D possibly matching TRBD1 (5 bases). Germline lookup yields CDR1 LNHDA and CDR2 SQIVND (reference sequence). CDR3 size: 13 residues. V was clipped by 5 bases and J by 8 bases, with 13 bases between them. CDR3 in DNA: TGTGCCAGTAGTTCCGGGACGTACTACACCATATATTTT. This translates into CASSSGTYYTIYF.

The V call is TRBV12-3 or TRBV12-4, the J call TRBJ1-5, with D tentatively TRBD1 (6 bases). Trimming shortened V by 7 bases and J by 2 bases, and 9 bases separated the two germline ends. CDR3 length: 13 residues. The CDR3 sequence: CASTAGGNQPQHF. Written as DNA, the CDR3 is TGTGCCAGCACGGCAGGGGGCAATCAGCCCCAGCATTTT.

V is TRBV12-3 or TRBV12-4 and J is TRBJ1-5; unclear D gene. This CDR3 has 13 amino acids. Deletions cut 2 bases from V and 3 bases from J, with 5 bases between. CDR3 region: CASSLRFNQPQHF. The DNA for the CDR3 is TGTGCCAGCAGTTTAAGGTTCAATCAGCCCCAGCATTTT.

The chain is built from TRBV11-3 and TRBJ2-2, with D possibly TRBD2 on 6 matching bases. With 3 bases removed from V and 7 bases from J, the gap between germline ends came to 12 bases. CDR3 length: 14 amino acids. Germline values: CDR1 SGHNT, CDR2 YENEEA. CDR3 DNA sequence: TGTGCCAGCAGCTTTGGCGGGGCCGGCGGGGAGCTGTTTTTT. This encodes CASSFGGAGGELFF.

For this clone: The CDR3 does not end in the conserved phenylalanine or tryptophan, so this is likely a read error. The DNA is left out, because the CDR3 cannot be placed on it with certainty; the CDR3 is given as TCRdb lists it. V usage is TRBV5-1 and J usage is TRBJ2-4; the D segment call TRBD1 is taken from the table without a DNA check. CDR1 SGHRS and CDR2 YFSETQ come from the germline V gene. The CDR3 length is 13 residues, termini included. The CDR3 region is CASSLVGQGQGGS.

V usage is TRBV4-3 and J usage is TRBJ2-7, with a tentative D call TRBD1 (5 bases). V was pared by 1 base and J by 0 bases, with 10 bases between. CDR1 and CDR2 from the germline V gene are LGHNA and YSLEER. This CDR3 is 15 amino acids long. CDR3 nucleotides: TGCGCCAGCAGCCAAGTATTCCAGGGCTCCTACGAGCAGTACTTC. Protein: CASSQVFQGSYEQYF.

The rearrangement uses TRBV5-1 and TRBJ1-5; D remains ambiguous. The CDR3 consists of 13 residues. V dropped 5 bases and J dropped 4 bases, with 10 bases sitting between them. Germline CDR1 SGHRS, CDR2 YFSETQ. The CDR3 nucleotides read TGCGCCAGCAGAATAGACGTAAATCAGCCCCAGCATTTT. Amino acids: CASRIDVNQPQHF.

The chain recombines TRBV5-1 with TRBJ2-7, with 7 nucleotides matching TRBD1. The CDR3 has 13 residues. Germline CDR1 and CDR2: SGHRS and YFSETQ. The V gene end was trimmed by 5 bases and the J gene end by 6 bases; junction bases not matched to a gene: 8. The CDR3 DNA is TGCGCCAGCAGTCGTAGACAGGGCCGCGAGCAGTACTTC. Protein sequence: CASSRRQGREQYF. Using reference TRBV5-1 and TRBJ2-7 for the parts outside the CDR3, the full variable domain is KAGVTQTPRYLIKTRGQQVTLSCSPISGHRSVSWYQQTPGQGLQFLFEYFSETQRNKGNFPGRFSGRQFSNSRSEMNVSTLELGDSALYLCASSRRQGREQYFGPGTRLTVT.

The gene calls are TRBV7-9 and TRBJ2-2, with no clear D. V lost 1 base and J lost 7, with 10 bases in between. The germline V gene has CDR1 SEHNR and CDR2 FQNEAQ (reference sequence). There are 14 residues in the CDR3. Here the CDR3 reads CASSLGPWGGELFF. The CDR3, as DNA: TGTGCCAGCAGCTTAGGTCCATGGGGCGGGGAGCTGTTTTTT.

The chain recombines TRBV30 with TRBJ1-5; TRBD1 aligns across 9 bases. V lost 1 base, J lost 5 bases, and 3 bases stayed unmatched. There are 14 residues in the CDR3. Germline assignment: CDR1 GTSNPN and CDR2 SVGIG (reference sequence). CDR3 DNA sequence: TGTGCCTGGAGTGCGGGACAGGGTTATCAGCCCCAGCATTTT. This sequence encodes CAWSAGQGYQPQHF.

This clone appeared once. The V call is TRBV7-3, the J call TRBJ2-3, with a tentative D call TRBD2 (6 bases). This CDR3 is 14 amino acids long. Germline lookup yields CDR1 SGHTA and CDR2 FQGTGA. Trimming left V 5 bases short and J 2 bases short, with 11 bases between. In nucleotides, the CDR3 is TGTGCCAGCAGCCTCGGAGGGAACACAGATACGCAGTATTTT. Amino acid sequence: CASSLGGNTDTQYF.

This chain joins TRBV6-2 or TRBV6-3 and TRBJ2-2; D may be TRBD2 (5 bases). V dropped 7 bases and J dropped 4 bases, with 10 bases sitting between them. The length of the CDR3 is 13 residues. Germline V gene lookup returns CDR1 MNHEY and CDR2 SVGEGT. CDR3 nucleotides: TGTGCCAGCACCCCCCGGGGCACCGGGGAGCTGTTTTTT. Amino acid sequence: CASTPRGTGELFF.

The genes are TRBV29-1 and TRBJ2-6, with 9 bases matching TRBD1. The germline CDR1 and CDR2 sequences are SQVTM and ANQGSEA. The V segment lost 4 bases and the J segment 1 base; nucleotides outside the gene matches: 2. The CDR3 contains 15 residues. This CDR3 is CSVVGTGSGANVLTF. CDR3 DNA sequence: TGCAGCGTTGTCGGGACAGGGTCTGGGGCCAACGTCCTGACTTTC.

CDR3 in amino acids: CASSRAGGGYEQYF. The CDR3 nucleotides read TGTGCCAGTAGTAGGGCAGGGGGCGGGTACGAGCAGTACTTC. The rearrangement joins TRBV19 to TRBJ2-7; TRBD1 matches at 8 bases. The trim removed 4 bases at V and 4 bases at J, leaving 6 bases unmatched. CDR1 and CDR2 (germline): LNHDA, SQIVND (reference sequence). The CDR3 is 14 residues long.

This chain links TRBV7-2 with TRBJ2-7; the D call may be TRBD1 or TRBD2 (5 bases each). The CDR3 consists of 14 residues. Trimming took off 1 base at V and 2 bases at J, with 9 bases between the two ends. The germline CDR1 and CDR2 sequences are SGHTA and FQGNSA. CDR3 sequence: CASSLDGAAYEQYF. The CDR3 DNA sequence: TGTGCCAGCAGCTTAGACGGGGCGGCCTACGAGCAGTACTTC.

The chain carries TRBV7-8 and TRBJ2-6, with D unresolved. Germline lookup yields CDR1 SGHVS and CDR2 FQNEAQ. This CDR3 is built from 15 residues. V gave up 5 bases and J gave up 0 bases, with 8 bases separating them. CDR3 coding DNA: TGTGCCAGCAGCGTACTGCTCTCTGGGGCCAACGTCCTGACTTTC. Protein product: CASSVLLSGANVLTF.

The chain has TRBV4-2 and TRBJ2-3; D is possibly TRBD1 (6 bases). Germline-derived CDR1 and CDR2 are LGHNA and YNFKEQ. The CDR3 is 17 residues long. Trimming stripped 0 bases from V and 2 bases from J, with 15 bases between. The CDR3 sequence is CASSQDRRQGNTDTQYF. CDR3 nucleotides: TGTGCCAGCAGCCAAGATCGGCGGCAGGGGAACACAGATACGCAGTATTTT.

The rearrangement joins TRBV19 to TRBJ2-2; no clear D gene. Looked up from germline, CDR1 is LNHDA and CDR2 is SQIVND (reference sequence). V lost 6 bases and J lost 7, with 9 bases in between. The CDR3 has 12 amino acids. DNA of the CDR3: TGTGCCAGTAGCCCCCCTGACGGGGAGCTGTTTTTT. The encoded protein is CASSPPDGELFF.